This T cell receptor beta chain came from a study of blood T cells in healthy people across ages (dated by TCRdb to 2015 to 2017). Background for the entire study: In model experiments, template switching captured roughly one uniquely barcoded TCR beta cDNA molecule for every two T cells. Using deep sequencing normalized with unique cDNA molecular identifiers, the study measured how TCR beta repertoire diversity changes with age. Donors were grouped into four age groups: young (average roughly 17 years), middle-aged (39), aged (approximately 58) and long-lived (just over 80). Donors of different ages were randomly distributed across sequencing lanes to avoid experimental bias. For two donors (one aged 18 to 29 and one aged 80 or older), the study analyzed two additional independent replicas of 1 million unique cDNA reads from the same blood draw.

Receptor amplification or capture employed 5' RACE. Sequencing was performed on an Illumina HiSeq 2500. A second PCR of roughly 6 to 11 cycles was run with a J-beta primer mix and a sample-barcoded 5' primer. A template-switch 5' adaptor carrying 12 random nucleotides introduced a unique molecular identifier onto each TCR beta cDNA molecule. Each sample yielded at least 3 million CDR3-containing paired-end reads. First-strand cDNA was synthesized from all RNA with the Mint cDNA synthesis kit, primed by a TRBC-specific oligonucleotide. Following uracil-DNA glycosylase treatment, all cDNA underwent a first 18-cycle PCR with the universal primers M1SS and BC2_uni_R. As for how the authors treated the data: Normalization of each sample was performed by random selection of 1 million high-quality reads, each carrying a distinct molecular identifier. Instead of being binned into consensus sequences, reads with shared molecular identifiers were discarded. MiTCR, set to a Q25 quality threshold and the strictest error-elimination algorithm, was used for CDR3 identification, clonotype clustering and error correction. A nonparametric unseen species model using Euler transformation provided a lower-bound estimate of total TCR beta diversity. TCRdb passed the public sequencing reads through fastp at Q25 and MiXCR, retaining productive beta sequences. Each entry is one CDR3 protein sequence, shown with its most common DNA and genes. The authors' filters were not applied to this entry. The sample table records approximately 1,100,000 distinct CDR3 sequences; roughly 45% of these occur just once. Around 18% of the sample goes to the ten largest clones.

With regard to this clonotype: This receptor's antigen is unknown. The sample holds no much larger clone one base away, and base qualities are not on file.

For this chain, trimming is 1 base at the V end and 4 bases at the J end, and the number of junction bases without a gene match is 0. Spanning cysteine to phenylalanine, the CDR3 consists of 14 amino acids. Of the read, only the CDR3 DNA is kept; its 42 bases are in frame from base 1. Donors were a few dozen systemically healthy Caucasian individuals from Russia aged roughly 6 to 90 years. Roughly 9.5 milliliters of peripheral blood were drawn from each donor into EDTA-treated Vacutainer tubes. PBMCs were isolated by Ficoll-Paque density-gradient centrifugation, with at least 6 million obtained per sample. Trizol reagent was used to extract total RNA from the PBMCs, yielding at least 6 micrograms per sample. The percentages of naive CD45RAhigh/CD27high T cells were determined by flow cytometry on a PBMC aliquot from every donor. The paper as a whole reports these results and caveats: Compared with the aged group, the long-lived group had more naive CD4+ T cells, fewer expanded clones and increased TCR diversity, suggesting age selection. A strong correlation was found between observed TCR beta diversity and the percentage of naive T cells measured by flow cytometry. Because donor CMV infection status was unknown, age-related changes in expanded clonotypes were potentially confounded. Bulk unsorted PBMC profiling prevented conclusive comparison of naive and antigen-experienced compartments. Total diversity estimates from one million sequenced T cells were considered lower bounds and underestimates. Observed TCR beta diversity per million T cells fell roughly linearly with age, and a significant reduction was already apparent by age roughly 40.

The clonotype comes from a woman aged 60-75 years in good health. The chain uses TRBV12-3 or TRBV12-4 and TRBJ2-3; 9 bases in the junction line up with TRBD2. The sequencing sample was made of blood. CDR3 region: CASSLVAGADTQYF. The nucleotide sequence reads TGTGCCAGCAGTTTAGTAGCGGGGGCAGATACGCAGTATTTT.